This TCR beta chain was captured in a study of blood T cell repertoires in COVID-19. The overall study: Donors in the United States, Italy and Spain gave samples during acute or convalescent COVID-19. PBMCs, B-cell-depleted T cells, or T cells provided the cDNA or gDNA that made up the material.

CDR3 length equals 14 residues. Germline loops: CDR1 LNHDA, CDR2 SQIVND (reference sequence). V was cut by 2 bases and J by 2 bases, with 8 bases left in between. Enrolled during active infection, Seattle patients were then followed longitudinally. This clone has just a few counts. In the original processing: The assay estimated nucleated cells by amplifying reference gene primers. Libraries were prepared by immunoSEQ multiplex PCR; TCRdb keeps only in-frame clonotypes and omits some of them. The V and J calls and clone size were taken over from that table, and D and trimming were inferred from the DNA. The sample holds under 250,000 clones; about nine tenths are singletons and the top ten take 11%.

The sequence derives from a man aged 50-60 years with COVID-19, enrolled during active disease. Sequenced input: peripheral blood. This chain uses TRBV19 with TRBJ2-3, with D maybe TRBD1 (5 bases). CDR3: CASSIQGHTDTQYF. CDR3 nucleotide sequence: TGTGCCAGTAGTATACAGGGTCACACAGATACGCAGTATTTT.